A single sample gave rise to the 14 T cell receptor beta chains below, sequenced in a study of blood T cell repertoires in COVID-19 (dated by TCRdb to about 2020). The library was produced with the immunoSEQ multiplex PCR assay. The table was pulled from immuneACCESS by TCRdb, which kept in-frame rearrangements only. Such tables lose some clones; where checked, under half of the loss comes from unresolved V genes, and the rest has no known cause. The sample profile shows hundreds of thousands of clones; roughly 80% of them were found once. The ten largest clones represent about 2.3% of the sample. Source material: peripheral blood. These receptors were obtained from a woman aged 40 to 50 with active or convalescent COVID-19.

The rearrangement joins TRBV5-4 to TRBJ2-7, with 8 bases matching TRBD1. The CDR3 runs 14 residues. The ends lost 5 bases at V and 4 bases at J; junction bases unmatched: 8. Germline V lookup: CDR1 SGHNT, CDR2 YYREEE (reference sequence). In nucleotides, the CDR3 is TGTGCCAGCAGTAAAGACAGGGGAGGATACGAGCAGTACTTC. As protein: CASSKDRGGYEQYF.

This rearrangement joins TRBV6-5 to TRBJ1-2, with unresolved D. The CDR3 length is 13 residues. Germline CDR1 and CDR2: MNHEY and SVGAGI. The V and J ends lost 2 bases and 8 bases respectively, with 12 bases between them. DNA for the CDR3: TGTGCCAGCAGTTACCATAAAGGAGGCGGCTACACCTTC. This sequence encodes CASSYHKGGGYTF.

This clone came up once. The chain recombines TRBV30 with TRBJ2-3; TRBD2 might be the D (6 bases). Trimming removed 3 bases at V and 5 bases at J, with 15 bases between. CDR1 is GTSNPN and CDR2 is SVGIG in the germline V gene (reference sequence). This CDR3 contains 14 residues. CDR3 protein: CAWRTTGRGDTQYF. In nucleotides, the CDR3 is TGTGCCTGGAGGACAACGGGGCGGGGAGATACGCAGTATTTT. Full variable domain (missing parts from reference TRBV30 and TRBJ2-3): SQTIHQWPATLVQPVGSPLSLECTVEGTSNPNLYWYRQAAGRGLQLLFYSVGIGQISSEVPQNLSASRPQDRQFILSSKKLLLSDSGFYLCAWRTTGRGDTQYFGPGTRLTVL.

This clone was seen just once. This sequence joins TRBV30 and TRBJ2-2, with D possibly being TRBD1 (6 bases). This CDR3 region has 14 residues. CDR1 GTSNPN and CDR2 SVGIG come from the germline V gene (reference sequence). Trimming took 1 base from V and 2 from J, leaving 8 bases between them. CDR3 protein: CAWSGTANTGELFF. Here the CDR3 DNA reads TGTGCCTGGAGTGGGACAGCTAACACCGGGGAGCTGTTTTTT.

This clone was counted a single time. The J gene is TRBJ2-2, the V gene TRBV28; a weak D match, TRBD1 (6 bases). Germline V gives CDR1 MDHEN, CDR2 SYDVKM. V was trimmed by 6 bases and J by 4 bases, leaving 12 bases between them. CDR3 length: 14 amino acids. The CDR3 loop reads CASSMGQITGELFF. The CDR3 coding sequence is TGTGCCAGCAGCATGGGACAAATCACCGGGGAGCTGTTTTTT.

The chain couples TRBV4-3 to TRBJ1-5; the D gene is possibly TRBD1 (5 bases). The germline gives CDR1 LGHNA, CDR2 YSLEER. This CDR3 has 15 residues. The V gene lost 0 bases and the J gene lost 3 bases, with 9 bases spanning the gap. The CDR3 protein is CASSQEYRHNQPQHF. For the CDR3, the DNA is TGCGCCAGCAGCCAAGAATACAGGCACAATCAGCCCCAGCATTTT.

This chain uses TRBV5-1 with TRBJ2-5, with a possible D match to TRBD2 (5 bases). CDR3 size: 14 residues. The V and J ends lost 7 bases and 8 bases respectively, with 21 bases between them. Germline CDR1 reads SGHRS; CDR2 reads YFSETQ. Here the CDR3 DNA reads TGCGCCAGCGGTCTGGAGGCGGTTCGCAGAACCCAGTACTTC. This gives the protein CASGLEAVRRTQYF.

The V gene is TRBV10-1, the J gene TRBJ1-5; D is possibly TRBD1 (5 bases). The CDR3 consists of 16 residues. Germline V gene sequence: CDR1 WNHNN, CDR2 SYGVQD (reference sequence). V lost 6 bases to trimming and J lost 0 bases, with 15 bases between them. This CDR3 is CASREGDLYSNQPQHF. The CDR3, as DNA: TGCGCCAGCAGGGAAGGGGACTTATATAGCAATCAGCCCCAGCATTTT.

The chain recombines TRBV24-1 with TRBJ1-2; no firm D call. The germline V and J ends were trimmed by 2 bases and 7 bases, with 16 bases remaining between them. Germline loops: CDR1 KGHDR, CDR2 SFDVKD. The CDR3 totals 15 residues. The CDR3 nucleotides are TGTGCCACCAGTGATTCTAGTGGAGAGATTCCTGGCTACACCTTC. Its protein product is CATSDSSGEIPGYTF.

This clone was picked up one time. The chain carries TRBV5-1 and TRBJ2-7; the D gene is possibly TRBD2 (6 bases). Germline V gene sequence: CDR1 SGHRS, CDR2 YFSETQ. Between the trimmed V and J ends, which lost 1 base and 11 bases, there was a span of 13 bases. The CDR3 totals 12 residues. The CDR3 region is CASSLTQGGEYF. The CDR3 nucleotides read TGCGCCAGCAGCTTGACCCAAGGAGGGGAGTACTTC. The full variable domain, its missing parts supplied by reference TRBV5-1 and TRBJ2-7, is KAGVTQTPRYLIKTRGQQVTLSCSPISGHRSVSWYQQTPGQGLQFLFEYFSETQRNKGNFPGRFSGRQFSNSRSEMNVSTLELGDSALYLCASSLTQGGEYFGPGTRLTVT.

CDR3 region: CASSLTGGDEKLFF. The CDR3 DNA reads TGTGCCAGCAGCCTGACAGGGGGGGATGAAAAACTGTTTTTT. V is TRBV9 and J is TRBJ1-4; 9 nucleotides align to TRBD1. There are 14 residues in the CDR3. Trimming cost V 4 bases and J 6 bases; bases outside gene matches: 4. Germline-derived CDR1 and CDR2 are SGDLS and YYNGEE.

V and J are TRBV3-1 (or the pseudogene TRBV3-2) and TRBJ2-7; 8 nucleotides line up with TRBD1. In germline, CDR1 is LGHDT, CDR2 YNNKEL (reference sequence). This CDR3 has 15 residues. V gave up 4 bases and J gave up 2 bases; unmatched junction bases: 7. The CDR3 nucleotides read TGTGCCAGCAGCCCAGCGACAGGGGCCACCTACGAGCAGTACTTC. Its protein product is CASSPATGATYEQYF.

This chain uses TRBV27 with TRBJ1-1, with D perhaps TRBD1 (6 bases). The CDR3 is 14 amino acids. The V end was cut by 5 bases, the J end by 10 bases, with 20 bases between. Germline V lookup: CDR1 MNHEY, CDR2 SMNVEV (reference sequence). The chain's CDR3 is CASSQTGLPPRAFF. The CDR3 DNA reads as TGTGCCAGCAGTCAAACAGGGCTACCGCCGAGAGCTTTCTTT.

The rearrangement joins TRBV5-4 to TRBJ1-2, with TRBD1 matching 9 bases. V lost 2 bases, J lost 8 bases, and 7 bases stayed unmatched. Germline values: CDR1 SGHNT, CDR2 YYREEE (reference sequence). This CDR3 region has 14 residues. DNA for the CDR3: TGTGCCAGCAGCTTAATACAGGGGGCCAGAGGCTACACCTTC. It specifies CASSLIQGARGYTF.